These 17 T cell receptor beta chains came from one sample sequenced in a study of CD8 T cells in Susac syndrome. Random hexamers were used to reverse transcribe an amount of about 0.45 to 1 ug RNA. TCRdb re-analysed the immunoSEQ multiplex PCR reads in MiXCR, keeping a single row per CDR3 protein. The sample has just over 150,000 distinct CDR3 sequences, about 95% seen once. The sequenced material came from CD8+ T cells from PBMCs. The receptors derive from a human donor with multiple sclerosis.

The rearrangement links TRBV2 to TRBJ2-7, with D maybe TRBD1 (5 bases). From germline, CDR1 is SNHLY and CDR2 FYNNEI. The CDR3 runs to 12 residues. With 5 bases removed from V and 3 bases from J, the gap between germline ends came to 8 bases. CDR3 residues: CASSRQHYEQYV. The CDR3 bases are TGTGCCAGCAGTCGACAGCACTACGAGCAGTACGTC.

V is TRBV20-1 and J is TRBJ1-2; 8 nucleotides align to TRBD1. This CDR3 region has 13 residues. Trimming at V came to 6 bases and at J to 4 bases, leaving 7 bases not matched to a gene. Looked up from germline, CDR1 is DFQATT and CDR2 is SNEGSKA (reference sequence). The CDR3 here is CSAQDRGSYGYTF. As DNA, the CDR3 is TGCAGTGCCCAAGACAGGGGAAGCTATGGCTACACCTTC.

This sequence joins TRBV13 and TRBJ1-1, with a possible D match to TRBD1 (5 bases). From germline, CDR1 is PRHDT and CDR2 FYEKMQ (reference sequence). The V end lost 5 bases, the J end lost 11 bases, and 18 bases lay between the germline ends. The CDR3 consists of 13 residues. CDR3 in amino acids: CASSPPGGPWAFF. The CDR3 nucleotides read TGTGCCAGCAGCCCCCCCGGGGGACCTTGGGCTTTCTTT.

V gene TRBV12-3 or TRBV12-4 combines with J gene TRBJ2-7; 7 nucleotides line up with TRBD1. V was pared by 4 bases and J by 4 bases, with 7 bases of the junction left unmatched. The length of the CDR3 is 14 residues. CDR3 coding DNA: TGTGCCAGCAGTTCCACCGAGACAGGGTACGAGCAGTACGTC. Translation: CASSSTETGYEQYV.

The CDR3 here is CASSKPGGNEQFF. The DNA for the CDR3 is TGTGCCAGCAGCAAACCGGGGGGGAATGAGCAGTTCTTC. The chain carries TRBV21-1 and TRBJ2-1; no check of the table's D call, TRBD1, against the DNA was made. TRBV21-1 is a known pseudogene. There are 13 residues in the CDR3.

The chain is built from TRBV12-3 or TRBV12-4 and TRBJ2-3, with 7 bases fitting TRBD2. This CDR3 region has 13 residues. The V segment lost 10 bases and the J segment 2 bases; nucleotides outside the gene matches: 6. In DNA, the CDR3 is TGTGCCAACGCGGGGGAGGACACAGATACGCAGTATTTT. Encoded protein: CANAGEDTDTQYF.

This chain uses TRBV9 with TRBJ1-4, with unresolved D. V was cut by 3 bases and J by 12 bases, with 15 bases left in between. The CDR3 runs 13 residues. Germline values: CDR1 SGDLS, CDR2 YYNGEE. CDR3 nucleotides: TGTGCCAGCAGCGAGGACTGGGATGGGGAACTGTTTTTT. Encoded protein: CASSEDWDGELFF. The full variable domain, in which reference TRBV9 and TRBJ1-4 provide the parts outside the CDR3, is DSGVTQTPKHLITATGQRVTLRCSPRSGDLSVYWYQQSLDQGLQFLIQYYNGEERAKGNILERFSAQQFPDLHSELNLSSLELGDSALYFCASSEDWDGELFFGSGTQLSVL.

The genes are TRBV3-1 and TRBJ2-1, with D perhaps matching TRBD1 or TRBD2 (5 bases each). This CDR3 has 14 residues. V dropped 3 bases and J dropped 3 bases, with 9 bases sitting between them. Germline V CDR1 and CDR2: LGHDT, YNNKEL (reference sequence). CDR3 sequence: CASSQGPGYNEQFF. For the CDR3, the DNA is TGTGCCAGCAGCCAGGGACCCGGCTACAATGAGCAGTTCTTC.

This sequence joins TRBV5-1 and TRBJ2-7; D unclear. Trimming pared 4 bases from V and 6 bases from J, leaving 14 bases between. This CDR3 contains 13 residues. Germline V gene lookup returns CDR1 SGHRS and CDR2 YFSETQ. The CDR3 protein is CASSPFPEAEQYF. The CDR3 bases are TGCGCCAGCAGCCCGTTCCCCGAGGCCGAGCAGTACTTC.

This chain uses TRBV24-1 with TRBJ2-1, with 8 bases aligning to TRBD2. The germline CDR1 and CDR2 sequences are KGHDR and SFDVKD. Trimming at V came to 10 bases and at J to 12 bases, leaving 22 bases not matched to a gene. This CDR3 spans 16 amino acids. CDR3 bases: TGTGCCACTTACTACCACGCCCGGACTAGCCCGTTTGCGCAGTTCTTC. It specifies CATYYHARTSPFAQFF.

DNA for the CDR3: TGTGCCAGCAGCCCGGGACAGGGGGCGCGGGATGGCTACACCTTC. Translating it yields CASSPGQGARDGYTF. V gene TRBV3-1 combines with J gene TRBJ1-2; 12 bases map to TRBD1. The germline V gene has CDR1 LGHDT and CDR2 YNNKEL (reference sequence). This CDR3 is built from 15 residues. V was clipped by 4 bases and J by 6 bases; unmatched bases: 6.

The rearrangement joins TRBV7-9 to TRBJ2-3; no clear D gene. V was cut by 4 bases and J by 2 bases, with 19 bases left in between. The CDR3 extends over 17 amino acids. Germline CDR1 SEHNR, CDR2 FQNEAQ (reference sequence). The CDR3 region is CASSSARLSENTDTQYF. For the CDR3, the DNA is TGTGCCAGCAGCTCAGCGCGGCTATCCGAAAACACAGATACGCAGTATTTT.

The CDR3 DNA is TGTGCCTCATCCGGAATAGCTAGATTTAATGAGCAGTACTTC. Residues: CASSGIARFNEQYF. This chain connects TRBV30 to TRBJ2-7; D gene uncertain. The germline gives CDR1 GTSNPN, CDR2 SVGIG (reference sequence). The length of the CDR3 is 14 residues. V was trimmed by 7 bases and J by 7 bases, leaving 23 bases between them.

The chain is built from TRBV29-1 and TRBJ1-2; D is undetermined. Germline CDR1 is SQVTM and CDR2 is ANQGSEA. The CDR3 consists of 12 residues. V was clipped by 5 bases and J by 8 bases, with 15 bases between them. CDR3 sequence reads: CSVTDSPGGYTF. CDR3 DNA sequence: TGCAGCGTTACGGACTCGCCGGGCGGCTACACCTTC.

The J gene is TRBJ2-6, the V gene TRBV7-2; the D is unclear. V was shortened by 4 bases and J by 0 bases, with 4 bases between the two germline ends. The CDR3 loop spans 14 amino acids. Germline V lookup: CDR1 SGHTA, CDR2 FQGNSA. CDR3 in amino acids: CASSSASGANVLTF. The CDR3 DNA is TGTGCCAGCAGCTCGGCCTCTGGGGCCAACGTCCTGACTTTC.

The CDR3 is CASSYGGNNEQFF. CDR3 DNA sequence: TGTGCCAGCAGTTACGGAGGGAACAATGAGCAGTTCTTC. The chain couples TRBV12-3 or TRBV12-4 to TRBJ2-1; TRBD2 is a possible D gene (6 bases). The CDR3 is 13 amino acids. V was clipped by 4 bases and J by 5 bases, with 9 bases between them.

The genes are TRBV20-1 and TRBJ2-7; D tentatively reads TRBD1 or TRBD2 (6 bases each). Germline assignment: CDR1 DFQATT and CDR2 SNEGSKA (reference sequence). The CDR3 is made up of 16 amino acids. Trimming stripped 5 bases from V and 0 bases from J, with 20 bases between. The CDR3 DNA is TGCAGTGCTCTAGAGAGACCGGGGGCGAGCTCCTACGAGCAGTACGTC. It codes for CSALERPGASSYEQYV.